The 16 T cell receptor beta chains presented below share a single source sample, sequenced in a study of cytomegalovirus exposure and HLA in healthy donors. The PCR was carried out with 60 Vbeta primers and 13 Jbeta primers. Assay used: immunoSEQ multiplex PCR; TCRdb lists only in-frame clones, some missing. The repertoire holds 170,000 or so clones, with 79% as singletons. The sample consisted of PBMCs. These receptors came from a woman in her forties in good health and CMV-seronegative.

Details on this clone: The junction and the germline gene differ at one end; a read error may be behind it. V gene TRBV7-7 combines with J gene TRBJ2-5; tentative D call: TRBD1 (6 bases). Germline-derived CDR1 and CDR2 are SSHAT and FNYEAQ (reference sequence). The CDR3 has 15 residues. In DNA form, the CDR3 reads TGTGCTAGCAGCGGCGGACAGACCCTAGGGGAGACCCAGTACTTC. This codes for CASSGGQTLGETQYF.

This clone has just a few counts. CDR3 sequence (DNA): TGTGCCTGGAGGGACATCAGGGGTCCTCAGAACACTGAAGCTTTCTTT. As protein: CAWRDIRGPQNTEAFF. The chain has TRBV30 and TRBJ1-1, with D tentatively TRBD1 (6 bases). V was clipped by 3 bases and J by 1 base, with 18 bases between them. The CDR3 has 16 residues. Germline V gene lookup returns CDR1 GTSNPN and CDR2 SVGIG (reference sequence).

The rearrangement links TRBV6-5 to TRBJ2-3; D not resolved. Trimming stripped 7 bases from V and 3 bases from J, with 8 bases between. The CDR3 is made up of 12 amino acids. CDR1 and CDR2 (germline): MNHEY, SVGAGI. The CDR3 spells CASISRTDTQYF. The CDR3 region has the DNA TGTGCCAGCATTTCACGGACAGATACGCAGTATTTT.

This clone was detected a few times. The chain employs TRBV2 and TRBJ2-7; 7 positions agree with TRBD2. The germline V gene has CDR1 SNHLY and CDR2 FYNNEI. Trimming took 6 bases from V and 6 from J; bases not matched to a gene: 8. CDR3 size: 13 residues. The CDR3 region is CASRPPGEGEQYF. The CDR3 DNA is TGTGCCAGCAGACCCCCGGGGGAGGGCGAGCAGTACTTC. Full variable domain (rest looked up from reference TRBV2 and TRBJ2-7): EPEVTQTPSHQVTQMGQEVILRCVPISNHLYFYWYRQILGQKVEFLVSFYNNEISEKSEIFDDQFSVERPDGSNFTLKIRSTKLEDSAMYFCASRPPGEGEQYFGPGTRLTVT.

In this sample, this clone turned up a few times. The junction does not match germline at one end; this may be a read error. This chain links TRBV7-9 with TRBJ2-7, with D uncertain. Germline CDR1 SEHNR, CDR2 FQNEAQ (reference sequence). The CDR3 has 16 residues. In nucleotides, the CDR3 is TGTTCCAGCAGCTCGTATCAGGCCAGAACGCTCTACGAGCAGTACTTC. Its protein product is CSSSSYQARTLYEQYF.

This clone was observed a few times. The chain employs TRBV6-1 and TRBJ1-2; D unresolved. The V end lost 5 bases, the J end lost 7 bases, and 14 bases lay between the germline ends. This CDR3 is 13 amino acids long. From germline, CDR1 is MNHNS and CDR2 SASEGT. In nucleotides, the CDR3 is TGTGCCAGCAGTCCCTTGGGAGAGGGTGGCTACACCTTC. It encodes CASSPLGEGGYTF.

The chain combines TRBV5-6 with TRBJ2-5, with a possible D match to TRBD1 (5 bases). The germline V gene has CDR1 SGHDT and CDR2 YYEEEE. This CDR3 is 15 amino acids long. The V end lost 3 bases, the J end lost 5 bases, and 17 bases lay between the germline ends. The CDR3 sequence is CASSYYLGSGETQYF. In DNA, the CDR3 is TGTGCCAGCAGCTATTATCTGGGGTCAGGGGAGACCCAGTACTTC.

The chain combines TRBV5-6 with TRBJ2-5; 7 positions match TRBD2. The J call may be mistaken, given a closer DNA end match to TRBJ2-7. Germline V CDR1 and CDR2: SGHDT, YYEEEE. This CDR3 contains 14 residues. CDR3 sequence reads: CASSSRGGSYEQYF. The CDR3 DNA follows: TGTGCCAGCAGCTCGCGCGGGGGTTCCTACGAGCAGTACTTC.

The genes are TRBV14 and TRBJ2-7, with unresolved D. The V gene's germline CDR1 is SGHDN and CDR2 FVKESK. V gave up 4 bases and J gave up 0 bases, with 16 bases separating them. This CDR3 region has 16 residues. CDR3 nucleotides: TGTGCCAGCAGCCTCGGGTCCGCCGGTCTCTCCTACGAGCAGTACTTC. It specifies CASSLGSAGLSYEQYF.

This sequence joins TRBV29-1 and TRBJ2-7; D is possibly TRBD2 (6 bases). The CDR3 runs 13 residues. The germline CDR1 and CDR2 sequences are SQVTM and ANQGSEA. Between the trimmed V and J ends, which lost 6 bases and 3 bases, there was a span of 15 bases. The CDR3 DNA follows: TGCAGCGTCCGGGGGTCTCAATACTACGAGCAGTACTTC. Protein sequence: CSVRGSQYYEQYF.

The V call is TRBV5-8, the J call TRBJ2-1; D is possibly TRBD1 (6 bases). This CDR3 comprises 16 residues. V was pared by 0 bases and J by 0 bases, with 10 bases between. Germline V gene data show CDR1 as SGHTS and CDR2 as YDEGEE. CDR3 residues: CASSLEGGHSYNEQFF. Here the CDR3 DNA reads TGTGCCAGCAGCTTGGAAGGGGGACACTCCTACAATGAGCAGTTCTTC.

The rearrangement links TRBV19 to TRBJ1-2; possible D gene TRBD1, 5 bases. The CDR3 is 13 residues long. The V and J ends lost 6 bases and 2 bases respectively, with 10 bases between them. Germline V CDR1 and CDR2: LNHDA, SQIVND (reference sequence). Here the CDR3 reads CASRDITNYGYTF. The CDR3 region has the DNA TGTGCCAGTAGGGACATTACGAACTATGGCTACACCTTC.

CDR3 region: CASSFLRGAKETQYF. The CDR3 nucleotides read TGTGCCAGCAGTTTCCTCAGGGGAGCCAAAGAGACCCAGTACTTC. The rearrangement uses TRBV6-5 and TRBJ2-5; D is possibly TRBD1 (6 bases). CDR1 MNHEY and CDR2 SVGAGI come from the germline V gene. This CDR3 region has 15 residues. With 4 bases removed from V and 3 bases from J, the gap between germline ends came to 15 bases.

This chain uses TRBV7-3 with TRBJ2-7, with a weak D call TRBD1 (5 bases). The CDR3 runs 14 residues. The germline V and J ends were trimmed by 3 bases and 6 bases, with 15 bases remaining between them. The germline gives CDR1 SGHTA, CDR2 FQGTGA. The CDR3 nucleotides read TGTGCCAGCAGCTTGGACAACTCCCGGCGCGAGCAGTACTTC. Protein product: CASSLDNSRREQYF.

This chain links TRBV28 with TRBJ1-5; D gene uncertain. The germline CDR1 and CDR2 sequences are MDHEN and SYDVKM. The V and J ends lost 6 bases and 7 bases respectively, with 16 bases between them. The CDR3 sequence is 14 residues long. CDR3: CASSAPVTRQPQHF. As DNA, the CDR3 is TGTGCCAGCAGCGCACCGGTGACTAGGCAGCCCCAGCATTTT.

This clone was picked up one time. The chain is built from TRBV28 and TRBJ1-5, with TRBD1 identical over 7 bases. The CDR3 is 13 residues long. V shed 6 bases and J 7 bases; nucleotides not matched to a gene: 6. Germline CDR1 reads MDHEN; CDR2 reads SYDVKM. In DNA, the CDR3 is TGTGCCAGCAGGCATAGACAGGGACAGCCCCAGCATTTT. Translated: CASRHRQGQPQHF.